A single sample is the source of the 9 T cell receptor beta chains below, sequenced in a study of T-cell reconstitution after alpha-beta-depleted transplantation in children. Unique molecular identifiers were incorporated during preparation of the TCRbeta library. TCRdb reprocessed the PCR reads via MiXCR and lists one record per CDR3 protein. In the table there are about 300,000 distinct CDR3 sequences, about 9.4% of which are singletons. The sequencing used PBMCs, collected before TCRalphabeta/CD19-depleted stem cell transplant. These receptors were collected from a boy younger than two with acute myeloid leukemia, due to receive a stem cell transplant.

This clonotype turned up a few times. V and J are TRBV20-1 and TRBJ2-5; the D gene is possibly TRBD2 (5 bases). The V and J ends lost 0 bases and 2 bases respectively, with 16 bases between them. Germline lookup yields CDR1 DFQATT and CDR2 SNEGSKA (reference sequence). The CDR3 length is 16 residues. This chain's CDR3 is CSARDTPLLVQETQYF. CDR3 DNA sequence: TGCAGTGCTAGAGACACCCCCCTACTAGTTCAAGAGACCCAGTACTTC.

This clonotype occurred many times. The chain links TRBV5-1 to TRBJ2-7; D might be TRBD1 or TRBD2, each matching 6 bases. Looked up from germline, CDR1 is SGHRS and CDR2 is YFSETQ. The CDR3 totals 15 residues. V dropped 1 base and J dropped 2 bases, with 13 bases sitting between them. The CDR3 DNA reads TGCGCCAGCAGCTTGTCCCTCGGGGGCGCCTACGAGCAGTACTTC. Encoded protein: CASSLSLGGAYEQYF.

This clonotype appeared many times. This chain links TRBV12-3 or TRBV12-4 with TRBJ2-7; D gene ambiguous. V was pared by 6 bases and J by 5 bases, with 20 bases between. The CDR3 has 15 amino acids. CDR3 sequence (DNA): TGTGCCAGCAGCTCCTCGATGGGCTTCTGGGACGAGCAGTACTTC. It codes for CASSSSMGFWDEQYF.

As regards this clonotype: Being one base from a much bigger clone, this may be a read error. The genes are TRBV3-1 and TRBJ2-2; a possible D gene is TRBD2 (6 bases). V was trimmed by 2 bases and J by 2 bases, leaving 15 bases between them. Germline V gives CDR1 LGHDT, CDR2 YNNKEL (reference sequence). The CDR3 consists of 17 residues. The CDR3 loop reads CASSQWRRAINTGELFF. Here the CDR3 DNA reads TGTGCCAGCAGCCAATGGCGGAGGGCTATCAACACCGGGGAGCTGTTTTTT.

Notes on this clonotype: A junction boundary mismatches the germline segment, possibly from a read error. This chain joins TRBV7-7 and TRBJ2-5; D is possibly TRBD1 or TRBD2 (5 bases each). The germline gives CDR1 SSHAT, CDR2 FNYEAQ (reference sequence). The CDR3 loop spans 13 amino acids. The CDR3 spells CASSRDVQETQYF. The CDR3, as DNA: TGTGCTAGCAGCCGGGACGTCCAAGAGACCCAGTACTTC.

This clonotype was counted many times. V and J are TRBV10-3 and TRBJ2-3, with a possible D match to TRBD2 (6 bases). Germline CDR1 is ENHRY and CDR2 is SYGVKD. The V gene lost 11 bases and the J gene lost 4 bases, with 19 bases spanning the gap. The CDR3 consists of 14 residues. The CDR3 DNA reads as TGTGCCGTGCGACTAGTCGATTCCCCAGATACGCAGTATTTT. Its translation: CAVRLVDSPDTQYF.

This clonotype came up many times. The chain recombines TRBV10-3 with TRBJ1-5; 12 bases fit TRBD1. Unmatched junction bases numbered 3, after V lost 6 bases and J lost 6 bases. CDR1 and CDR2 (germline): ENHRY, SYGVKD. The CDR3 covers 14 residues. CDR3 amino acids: CAISPGQGAQPQHF. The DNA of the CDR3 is TGTGCCATCAGCCCGGGACAGGGGGCTCAGCCCCAGCATTTT.

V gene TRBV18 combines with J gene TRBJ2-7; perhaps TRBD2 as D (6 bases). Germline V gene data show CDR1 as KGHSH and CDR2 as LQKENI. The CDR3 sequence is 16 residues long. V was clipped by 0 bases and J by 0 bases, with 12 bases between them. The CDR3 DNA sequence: TGTGCCAGCTCACCACCCGGCGGGGCCAGCTCCTACGAGCAGTACTTC. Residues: CASSPPGGASSYEQYF.

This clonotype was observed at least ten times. The CDR3 protein is CASRIGNREDEQYF. CDR3 coding DNA: TGCGCCAGCAGAATCGGAAACAGGGAAGACGAGCAGTACTTC. The V call is TRBV5-1, the J call TRBJ2-7; weak D call: TRBD1 (6 bases). The CDR3 is 14 amino acids. Germline CDR1 reads SGHRS; CDR2 reads YFSETQ. Trimming left V 5 bases short and J 5 bases short, with 17 bases between.